This T cell receptor (beta chain) was profiled in a study of blood T cell repertoires in COVID-19. The data were produced by immunoSEQ multiplex PCR, yet TCRdb's version contains in-frame clones alone and is incomplete. The sample includes around 300,000 clones, around nine tenths seen only once; the top ten take around 2%. Trimming took 5 bases from V and 3 from J; bases not matched to a gene: 5. Germline CDR1 and CDR2: SGDLS and YYNGEE. The CDR3 sequence is 15 residues long. This receptor was obtained from a woman in her fifties or sixties in a cohort exposed to, infected with or recovered from COVID-19 (not recorded which). This rearrangement joins TRBV9 to TRBJ2-2; 9 nucleotides match TRBD1. Sequencing was carried out using PBMCs or T cells enriched from blood (not recorded which). In nucleotides, the CDR3 is TGTGCCAGCAGTGCCCGGGACAGGGACACCGGGGAGCTGTTTTTT. It codes for CASSARDRDTGELFF.